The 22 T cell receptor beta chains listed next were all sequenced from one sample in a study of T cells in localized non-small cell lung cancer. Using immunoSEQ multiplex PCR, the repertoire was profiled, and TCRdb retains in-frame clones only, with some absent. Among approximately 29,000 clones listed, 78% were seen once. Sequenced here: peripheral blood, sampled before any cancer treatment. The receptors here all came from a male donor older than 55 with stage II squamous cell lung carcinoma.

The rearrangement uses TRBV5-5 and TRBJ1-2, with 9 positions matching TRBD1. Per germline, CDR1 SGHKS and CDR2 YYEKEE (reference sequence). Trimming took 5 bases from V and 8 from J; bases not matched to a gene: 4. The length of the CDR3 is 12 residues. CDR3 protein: CASSWTGEGYTF. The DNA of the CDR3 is TGTGCCAGCAGTTGGACAGGGGAGGGCTACACCTTC. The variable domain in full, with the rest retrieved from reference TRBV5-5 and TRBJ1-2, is DAGVTQSPTHLIKTRGQQVTLRCSPISGHKSVSWYQQVLGQGPQFIFQYYEKEERGRGNFPDRFSARQFPNYSSELNVNALLLGDSALYLCASSWTGEGYTFGSGTRLTVV.

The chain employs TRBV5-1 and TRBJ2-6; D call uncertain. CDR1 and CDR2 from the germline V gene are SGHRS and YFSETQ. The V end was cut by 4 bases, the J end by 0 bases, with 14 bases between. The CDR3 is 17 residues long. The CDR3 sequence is CASSVRPAGSGANVLTF. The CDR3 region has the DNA TGCGCCAGCAGCGTCCGGCCGGCTGGCTCTGGGGCCAACGTCCTGACTTTC.

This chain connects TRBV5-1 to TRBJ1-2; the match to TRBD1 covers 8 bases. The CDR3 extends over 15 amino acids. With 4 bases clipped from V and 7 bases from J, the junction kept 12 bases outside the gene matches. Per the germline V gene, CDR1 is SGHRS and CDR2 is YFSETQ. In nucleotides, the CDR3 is TGCGCCAGCAGCCTGACCTTGACAGGGGAGGGTGGCTACACCTTC. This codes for CASSLTLTGEGGYTF.

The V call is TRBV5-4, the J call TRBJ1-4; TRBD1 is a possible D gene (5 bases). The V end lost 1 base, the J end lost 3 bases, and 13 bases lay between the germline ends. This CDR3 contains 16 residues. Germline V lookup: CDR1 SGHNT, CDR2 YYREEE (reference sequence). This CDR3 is CASSLLTARPNEKLFF. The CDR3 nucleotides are TGTGCCAGCAGCTTGCTGACAGCCAGGCCTAATGAAAAACTGTTTTTT.

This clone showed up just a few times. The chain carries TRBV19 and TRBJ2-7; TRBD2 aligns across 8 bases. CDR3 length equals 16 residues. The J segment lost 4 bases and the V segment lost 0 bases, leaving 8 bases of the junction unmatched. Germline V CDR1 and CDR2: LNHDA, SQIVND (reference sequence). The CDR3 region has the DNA TGTGCCAGTAGTATAGATTCGGGACTAGGTCTTTACGAGCAGTACTTC. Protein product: CASSIDSGLGLYEQYF. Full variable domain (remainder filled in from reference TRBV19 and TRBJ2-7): DGGITQSPKYLFRKEGQNVTLSCEQNLNHDAMYWYRQDPGQGLRLIYYSQIVNDFQKGDIAEGYSVSREKKESFPLTVTSAQKNPTAFYLCASSIDSGLGLYEQYFGPGTRLTVT.

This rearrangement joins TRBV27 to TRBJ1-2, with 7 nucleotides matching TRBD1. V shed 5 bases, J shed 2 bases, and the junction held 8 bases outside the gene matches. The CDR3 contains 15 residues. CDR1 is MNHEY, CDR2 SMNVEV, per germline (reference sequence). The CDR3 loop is CASSIRTGTNYGYTF. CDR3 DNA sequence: TGTGCCAGCAGTATCCGGACAGGAACGAACTATGGCTACACCTTC.

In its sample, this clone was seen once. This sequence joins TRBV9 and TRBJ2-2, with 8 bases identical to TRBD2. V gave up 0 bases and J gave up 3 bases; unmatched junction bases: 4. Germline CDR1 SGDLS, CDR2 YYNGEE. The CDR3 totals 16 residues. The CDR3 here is CASSVATSVDTGELFF. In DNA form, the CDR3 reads TGTGCCAGCAGCGTAGCGACTAGCGTCGACACCGGGGAGCTGTTTTTT. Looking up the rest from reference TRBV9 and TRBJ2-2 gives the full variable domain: DSGVTQTPKHLITATGQRVTLRCSPRSGDLSVYWYQQSLDQGLQFLIQYYNGEERAKGNILERFSAQQFPDLHSELNLSSLELGDSALYFCASSVATSVDTGELFFGEGSRLTVL.

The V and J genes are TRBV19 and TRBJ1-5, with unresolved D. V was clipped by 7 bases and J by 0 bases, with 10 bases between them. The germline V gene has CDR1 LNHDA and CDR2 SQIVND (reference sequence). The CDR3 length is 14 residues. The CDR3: CASKKRASNQPQHF. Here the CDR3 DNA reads TGTGCCAGTAAGAAGAGGGCTAGCAATCAGCCCCAGCATTTT.

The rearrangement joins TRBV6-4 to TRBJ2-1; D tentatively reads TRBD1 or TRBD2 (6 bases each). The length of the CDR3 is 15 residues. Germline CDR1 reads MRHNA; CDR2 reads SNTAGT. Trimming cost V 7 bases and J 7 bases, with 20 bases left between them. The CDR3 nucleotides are TGTGCCAGCAAAGATACCGTCGGGGGCGCGAATGAGCAGTTCTTC. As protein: CASKDTVGGANEQFF.

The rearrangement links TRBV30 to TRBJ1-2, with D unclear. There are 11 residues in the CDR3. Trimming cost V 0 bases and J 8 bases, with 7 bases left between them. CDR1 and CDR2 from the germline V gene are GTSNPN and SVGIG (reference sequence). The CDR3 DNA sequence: TGTGCCTGGAGTGTATTGCGGGGCTACACCTTC. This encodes CAWSVLRGYTF.

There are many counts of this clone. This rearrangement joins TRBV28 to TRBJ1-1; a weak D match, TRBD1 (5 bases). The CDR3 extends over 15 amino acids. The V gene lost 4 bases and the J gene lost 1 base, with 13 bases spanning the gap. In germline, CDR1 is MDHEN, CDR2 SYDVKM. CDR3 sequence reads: CASSSLGTGNTEAFF. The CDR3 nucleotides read TGTGCCAGCAGTTCCCTCGGGACGGGGAACACTGAAGCTTTCTTT.

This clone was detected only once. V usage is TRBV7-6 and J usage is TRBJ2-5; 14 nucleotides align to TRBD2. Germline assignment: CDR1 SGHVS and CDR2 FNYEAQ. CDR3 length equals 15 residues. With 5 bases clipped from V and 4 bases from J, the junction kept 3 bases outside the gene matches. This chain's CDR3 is CASSAGLAGVETQYF. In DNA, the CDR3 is TGTGCCAGCAGCGCGGGACTAGCGGGGGTAGAGACCCAGTACTTC. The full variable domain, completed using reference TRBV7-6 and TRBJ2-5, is GAGVSQSPRYKVTKRGQDVALRCDPISGHVSLYWYRQALGQGPEFLTYFNYEAQQDKSGLPNDRFSAERPEGSISTLTIQRTEQRDSAMYRCASSAGLAGVETQYFGPGTRLLVL.

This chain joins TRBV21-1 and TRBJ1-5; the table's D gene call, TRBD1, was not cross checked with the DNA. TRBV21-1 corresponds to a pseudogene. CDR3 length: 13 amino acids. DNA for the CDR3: TGCGCCAGCACCCAGGGGAGCAATCAGCCCCAGCATTTT. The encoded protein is CASTQGSNQPQHF.

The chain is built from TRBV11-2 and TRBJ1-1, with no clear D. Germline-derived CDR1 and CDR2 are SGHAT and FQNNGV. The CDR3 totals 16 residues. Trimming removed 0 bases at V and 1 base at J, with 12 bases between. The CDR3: CASSLEFGRRNTEAFF. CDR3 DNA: TGTGCCAGCAGCTTAGAATTTGGACGGAGGAACACTGAAGCTTTCTTT. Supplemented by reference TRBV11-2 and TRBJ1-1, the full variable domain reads EAGVAQSPRYKIIEKRQSVAFWCNPISGHATLYWYQQILGQGPKLLIQFQNNGVVDDSQLPKDRFSAERLKGVDSTLKIQPAKLEDSAVYLCASSLEFGRRNTEAFFGQGTRLTVV.

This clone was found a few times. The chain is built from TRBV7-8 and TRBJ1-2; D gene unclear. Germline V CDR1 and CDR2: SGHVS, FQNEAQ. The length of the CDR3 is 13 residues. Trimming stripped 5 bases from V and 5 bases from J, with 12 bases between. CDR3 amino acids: CASSPSWEYGYTF. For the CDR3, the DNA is TGTGCCAGCAGCCCCTCTTGGGAATATGGCTACACCTTC.

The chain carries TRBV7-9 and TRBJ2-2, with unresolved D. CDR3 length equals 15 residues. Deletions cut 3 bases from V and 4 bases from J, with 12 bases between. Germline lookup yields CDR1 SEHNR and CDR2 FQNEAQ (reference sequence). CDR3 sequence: CASSLIRAVTGELFF. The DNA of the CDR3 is TGTGCCAGCAGCTTGATTAGGGCGGTCACCGGGGAGCTGTTTTTT.

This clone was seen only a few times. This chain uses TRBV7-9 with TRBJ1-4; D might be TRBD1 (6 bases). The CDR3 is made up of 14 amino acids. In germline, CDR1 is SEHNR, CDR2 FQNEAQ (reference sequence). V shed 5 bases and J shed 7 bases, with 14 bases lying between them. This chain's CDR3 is CASSGQQGTEKLFF. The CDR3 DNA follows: TGTGCCAGCAGCGGACAACAGGGAACTGAAAAACTGTTTTTT.

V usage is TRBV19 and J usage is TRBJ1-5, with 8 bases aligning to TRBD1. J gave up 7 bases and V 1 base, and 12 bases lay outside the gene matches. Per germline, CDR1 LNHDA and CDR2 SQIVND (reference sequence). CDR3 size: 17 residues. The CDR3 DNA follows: TGTGCCAGTAGTATAGTACCCCGGACAGGGCAAATCCAGCCCCAGCATTTT. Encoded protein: CASSIVPRTGQIQPQHF.

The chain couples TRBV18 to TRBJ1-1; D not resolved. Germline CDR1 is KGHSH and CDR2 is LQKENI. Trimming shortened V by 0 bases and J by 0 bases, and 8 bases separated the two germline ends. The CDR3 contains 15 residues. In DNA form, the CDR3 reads TGTGCCAGCTCACCACCTGCCCTCTTGAACACTGAAGCTTTCTTT. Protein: CASSPPALLNTEAFF. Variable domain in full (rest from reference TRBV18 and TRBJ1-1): NAGVMQNPRHLVRRRGQEARLRCSPMKGHSHVYWYRQLPEEGLKFMVYLQKENIIDESGMPKERFSAEFPKEGPSILRIQQVVRGDSAAYFCASSPPALLNTEAFFGQGTRLTVV.

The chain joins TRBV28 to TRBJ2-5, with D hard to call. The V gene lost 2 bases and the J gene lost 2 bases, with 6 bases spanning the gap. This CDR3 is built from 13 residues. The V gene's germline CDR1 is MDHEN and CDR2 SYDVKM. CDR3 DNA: TGTGCCAGCAGTTTAACTGATCAAGAGACCCAGTACTTC. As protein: CASSLTDQETQYF.

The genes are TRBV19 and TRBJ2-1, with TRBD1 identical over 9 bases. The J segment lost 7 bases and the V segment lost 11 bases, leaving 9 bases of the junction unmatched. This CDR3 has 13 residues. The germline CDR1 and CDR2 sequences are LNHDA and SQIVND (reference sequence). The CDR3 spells CASSGTGKNEQFF. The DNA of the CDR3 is TGTGCCTCCTCCGGGACAGGGAAGAATGAGCAGTTCTTC.

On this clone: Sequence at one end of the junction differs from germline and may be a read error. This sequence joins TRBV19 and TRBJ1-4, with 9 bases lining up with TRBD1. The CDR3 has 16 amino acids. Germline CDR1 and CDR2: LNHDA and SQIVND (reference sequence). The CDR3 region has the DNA TGTGCCAGTAGGATAGCGGGGGACAGGGCGTATGAAAAACTGTTTTTT. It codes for CASRIAGDRAYEKLFF.